This TCR beta chain was obtained from a study of shared clonotypes between healthy human individuals. Several immunoSEQ plates held equal portions of the genomic DNA taken from each subset. A roughly 200 ng quantity of DNA, roughly 30,000 T cell genomes, went into the sorted-subset replicate PCRs. Some clones are missing from TCRdb's copy, which holds only in-frame ones; the method was immunoSEQ multiplex PCR. The top ten hold under 2% of the sample, which has 550,000 to 850,000 clones, around 77% seen once. Broader study findings: The sharing of 4.5% to 5% of naive CD4 clonotypes was seen across several donors.

This clone appeared a few times. What it binds is not known. V lost 3 bases and J 4 bases, leaving 13 bases between the germline ends. CDR3 length: 15 residues. Germline CDR1 SGHNT, CDR2 YYREEE (reference sequence). Sequencing used memory CD4+ T cells sorted from blood. Described subset: CD45RA-negative fraction. The chain links TRBV5-4 to TRBJ1-4; D is perhaps TRBD1 (6 bases). The receptor was isolated from a woman in her 30s in good health. In DNA, the CDR3 is TGTGCCAGCAGCTCGCAGGGGTGGAGTAATGAAAAACTGTTTTTT. This translates into CASSSQGWSNEKLFF.